This T cell receptor (beta chain) was observed in a study of T-cell memory formation after mild COVID-19. General study results and limits: Contracting clones, day 15 to 85, had balanced CD4/CD8, and later expanders favored CD4+.

As regards this clonotype: The target antigen is unknown.

TCRdb reanalysed the 5' RACE reads using MiXCR and keeps one entry per CDR3 protein. The table lists 150,000 to 200,000 distinct CDR3 sequences, roughly 12% of them singletons. V was cut by 1 base and J by 5 bases, with 9 bases left in between. There are 14 residues in the CDR3. The V gene's germline CDR1 is MDHEN and CDR2 SYDVKM. This TCR was recovered from a young man who had mild COVID-19 (a few samples of this study predate the infection). Cell type and time point are not known. Material for sequencing was PBMCs or a T cell subset sorted from them (not recorded which). V gene TRBV28 combines with J gene TRBJ2-1, with D perhaps matching TRBD2 (5 bases). The CDR3 loop reads CASSLLSGNNEQFF. In nucleotides, the CDR3 is TGTGCCAGCAGTTTATTATCGGGGAACAATGAGCAGTTCTTC.